This TCR beta chain came from a study of vaccination effects on CD4 cells after COVID-19. Before sequencing took place, the ViraFEST assay used viral peptide pools to expand antigen-specific CD4+ T cells. Following 10 days of culture, CD4+ T cells were isolated. In the vaccine recipients, nucleocapsid antibodies were negative and there was no prior SARS-CoV-2 infection. With 8.5 to 10 ug/ml peptides and around 9.6 IU/ml IL-2, around 2.1 million PBMC per well were cultured. A half-medium replacement with IL-2 medium was carried out on days 3 and 7. With respect to this clone: No antigen is known for it.

The CDR3 is 15 residues long. V was pared by 1 base and J by 5 bases, with 5 bases of the junction left unmatched. CDR1 is SGHNT and CDR2 is YYREEE in the germline V gene (reference sequence). The method was immunoSEQ multiplex PCR; TCRdb's version includes in-frame clones alone and lacks a portion of them. The sample lists approximately 74,000 clones, roughly 79% occurring once. This clonotype was obtained from a human donor who received a COVID-19 vaccine. The V and J genes are TRBV5-4 and TRBJ1-1; the match to TRBD1 covers 10 bases. The specimen was CD4+ T cells from PBMCs cultured with HCoV-NL63 spike peptides, collected before COVID-19 vaccination. The CDR3 region has the DNA TGTGCCAGCAGCTTGACCGGGACAGGGGCGACTGAAGCTTTCTTT. The encoded protein is CASSLTGTGATEAFF.